The rows below give T cell receptor beta chains drawn from one sample of a study of shared clonotypes between healthy human individuals. The table came from immunoSEQ multiplex PCR; TCRdb's copy has only in-frame clones and leaves some out. The sample contains some 2.1 million clones, approximately 92% of which appear only once. The sequenced sample was naive CD8+ T cells from PBMCs. These receptors were taken from a man younger than 35 in good health. Some clones in this sample may be carry-over from other donors' samples. CDR3s include the opening cysteine and the closing phenylalanine or tryptophan. Each record gives: J gene, V gene, D gene, clone size, CDR3 protein, CDR3 DNA. D genes are given only for firm matches. Size is omitted from some rows. Given values are once, few, many or a class for expanded clones.

j_call: TRBJ2-3
v_call: TRBV19
d_call: .
clone_size: .
cdr3_aa: CASRETDKGTDTQYF
cdr3_nt: TGTGCCAGTAGGGAGACTGACAAGGGGACAGATACGCAGTATTTT

j_call: TRBJ2-1
v_call: TRBV6-1
d_call: TRBD2
clone_size: .
cdr3_aa: CASSKGTSGAYNEQFF
cdr3_nt: TGTGCCAGCAGTAAAGGGACTAGCGGAGCCTACAATGAGCAGTTCTTC

j_call: TRBJ1-2
v_call: TRBV9
d_call: TRBD1
clone_size: .
cdr3_aa: CASSPGGFGYGYTF
cdr3_nt: TGTGCCAGCAGCCCAGGGGGCTTCGGCTATGGCTACACCTTC

j_call: TRBJ1-1
v_call: TRBV28
d_call: TRBD1
clone_size: .
cdr3_aa: CASSDFPGDRNTEAFF
cdr3_nt: TGTGCCAGCAGCGATTTCCCCGGGGACAGAAACACTGAAGCTTTCTTT

j_call: TRBJ2-1
v_call: TRBV10-1
d_call: .
clone_size: .
cdr3_aa: CASSESLSAGINEQFF
cdr3_nt: TGCGCCAGCAGTGAGTCACTTAGCGCAGGGATCAATGAGCAGTTCTTC

j_call: TRBJ2-7
v_call: TRBV11-2
d_call: TRBD2
clone_size: once
cdr3_aa: CASSLVPTSGTHEQYF
cdr3_nt: TGTGCCAGCAGCTTAGTTCCAACTAGCGGGACTCACGAGCAGTACTTC

j_call: TRBJ1-4
v_call: TRBV4-1
d_call: .
clone_size: .
cdr3_aa: CASSFTGLYNEKLFF
cdr3_nt: TGCGCCAGCAGTTTTACGGGCCTCTATAATGAAAAACTGTTTTTT

j_call: TRBJ2-7
v_call: TRBV6-1
d_call: .
clone_size: few
cdr3_aa: CASSEVAGPYEQYF
cdr3_nt: TGTGCCAGCAGTGAAGTTGCGGGACCCTACGAGCAGTACTTC

j_call: TRBJ1-5
v_call: TRBV5-6
d_call: .
clone_size: .
cdr3_aa: CASSFLNQPQHF
cdr3_nt: TGTGCCAGCAGCTTCCTCAATCAGCCCCAGCATTTT

j_call: TRBJ1-2
v_call: TRBV9
d_call: .
clone_size: .
cdr3_aa: CASSPLGGTLYGYTF
cdr3_nt: TGTGCCAGCAGCCCACTAGGGGGGACCCTCTATGGCTACACCTTC

j_call: TRBJ2-7
v_call: TRBV9
d_call: .
clone_size: .
cdr3_aa: CASSAYSGVHEQYF
cdr3_nt: TGTGCCAGCAGCGCGTACTCAGGGGTCCACGAGCAGTACTTC

j_call: TRBJ2-3
v_call: TRBV6-6
d_call: TRBD1
clone_size: .
cdr3_aa: CASSYGQGWMDTQYF
cdr3_nt: TGTGCCAGCAGTTACGGACAGGGGTGGATGGATACGCAGTATTTT

j_call: TRBJ2-7
v_call: TRBV7-9
d_call: .
clone_size: .
cdr3_aa: CASSPYDGSYEQYF
cdr3_nt: TGTGCCAGCAGCCCCTACGACGGTTCCTACGAGCAGTACTTC

j_call: TRBJ2-2
v_call: TRBV9
d_call: .
clone_size: few
cdr3_aa: CASSRTTGELFF
cdr3_nt: TGTGCCAGCAGCCGAACTACCGGGGAGCTGTTTTTT

j_call: TRBJ2-5
v_call: TRBV4-3
d_call: TRBD1
clone_size: .
cdr3_aa: CASSRRQGNGETQYF
cdr3_nt: TGCGCCAGCAGCCGCCGACAGGGGAACGGAGAGACCCAGTACTTC

j_call: TRBJ2-2
v_call: TRBV6-5
d_call: TRBD1
clone_size: .
cdr3_aa: CASSDRGPSPGELFF
cdr3_nt: TGTGCCAGCAGCGACAGGGGGCCGAGTCCCGGGGAGCTGTTTTTT

j_call: TRBJ2-2
v_call: TRBV12-5
d_call: .
clone_size: .
cdr3_aa: CASGPSYTGELFF
cdr3_nt: TGTGCTAGTGGTCCCTCCTACACCGGGGAGCTGTTTTTT

j_call: TRBJ1-5
v_call: TRBV10-3
d_call: .
clone_size: .
cdr3_aa: CAISESDFQQPQHF
cdr3_nt: TGTGCCATCAGTGAGTCGGACTTCCAACAGCCCCAGCATTTT

j_call: TRBJ2-7
v_call: TRBV19
d_call: .
clone_size: .
cdr3_aa: CASSITSSYEQYF
cdr3_nt: TGTGCCAGTAGTATTACAAGTTCCTACGAGCAGTACTTC

j_call: TRBJ1-5
v_call: TRBV7-9
d_call: TRBD1
clone_size: .
cdr3_aa: CASSSVTGGPGQPQHF
cdr3_nt: TGTGCCAGCAGCTCTGTCACAGGGGGCCCGGGTCAGCCCCAGCATTTT

j_call: TRBJ2-1
v_call: TRBV6-5
d_call: .
clone_size: .
cdr3_aa: CASSKLGSSYNEQFF
cdr3_nt: TGTGCCAGCAGTAAGCTGGGTTCCTCCTACAATGAGCAGTTCTTC

j_call: TRBJ2-7
v_call: TRBV5-5
d_call: TRBD1
clone_size: .
cdr3_aa: CASSLMLNDRGRYEQYF
cdr3_nt: TGTGCCAGCAGCTTGATGTTGAACGACAGGGGACGTTACGAGCAGTACTTC

j_call: TRBJ1-4
v_call: TRBV28
d_call: .
clone_size: .
cdr3_aa: CASSRGGYGYEKLFF
cdr3_nt: TGTGCCAGCAGTCGTGGAGGGTATGGCTATGAAAAACTGTTTTTT

j_call: TRBJ2-1
v_call: TRBV7-9
d_call: .
clone_size: once
cdr3_aa: CASSQGAGSYNEQFF
cdr3_nt: TGTGCCAGCAGCCAGGGAGCAGGGTCCTACAATGAGCAGTTCTTC

j_call: TRBJ2-7
v_call: TRBV12-5
d_call: .
clone_size: .
cdr3_aa: CASGGGRGKISEQYF
cdr3_nt: TGTGCTAGTGGTGGGGGTCGGGGGAAGATCAGCGAGCAGTACTTC

j_call: TRBJ2-1
v_call: TRBV27
d_call: .
clone_size: .
cdr3_aa: CASSPRGVSYLNEQFF
cdr3_nt: TGTGCCAGCAGTCCACGGGGAGTCTCATATTTAAATGAGCAGTTCTTC

j_call: TRBJ2-7
v_call: TRBV5-1
d_call: TRBD1
clone_size: .
cdr3_aa: CASSPWDSSYEQYF
cdr3_nt: TGCGCCAGCAGCCCTTGGGACAGCTCCTACGAGCAGTACTTC

j_call: TRBJ2-1
v_call: TRBV11-1
d_call: .
clone_size: .
cdr3_aa: CASSPERDSPQTEQFF
cdr3_nt: TGTGCCAGCAGCCCGGAAAGGGACTCCCCTCAGACTGAGCAGTTCTTC

j_call: TRBJ2-7
v_call: TRBV5-1
d_call: .
clone_size: .
cdr3_aa: CASSGFVPQGYYEQYF
cdr3_nt: TGCGCCAGCAGCGGCTTCGTCCCGCAGGGGTACTACGAGCAGTACTTC

j_call: TRBJ1-1
v_call: TRBV11-2
d_call: .
clone_size: .
cdr3_aa: CASSLGRGTEAFF
cdr3_nt: TGTGCCAGCAGCTTAGGTAGGGGCACTGAAGCTTTCTTT